This T cell receptor beta chain appears in the sequencing data of a study of blood T cell repertoires in COVID-19 (TCRdb year 2020). Turning to the overall study: Samples covering the acute and convalescent phases of COVID-19 were provided by collaborators in the United States, Italy and Spain. Where available, HLA class I and class II types were obtained from metadata supplied by the sample provider rather than from assay-based typing. The prospective study material was composed of cDNA or gDNA derived from T cells, B-cell-depleted T cells, or PBMCs. A freely available public database, intended as a resource for researchers studying the immune response to SARS-CoV-2, is where the repertoires were released. Deeply sampled blood TCRbeta repertoires from subjects exposed to, actively infected with, or recovered from COVID-19 were included in the dataset. Samples came from the ongoing ImmuneRACE study (first 160 participants) plus 1,254 subjects from 6 global collaborators. A de-identified subject ID, COVID-19 status, age in years and sex were almost always included in the sample metadata.

From the cysteine through the phenylalanine, the CDR3 covers 11 amino acids. Of all the DNA, just the CDR3 is kept, 33 bases in frame from base 1. Between the V and J ends, shortened by 0 bases and 9 bases respectively, the junction contains 4 bases. Looking up the germline V gene yields CDR1 SGHRS and CDR2 YFSETQ. Overall results and qualifications from the work: Clinical and demographic metadata were provided uncurated, with the amount varying by source and participant.

The collaborating institutions used their own protocols to collect whole blood in K2EDTA tubes. Collaborator samples were shipped for TCRbeta analysis as frozen whole blood, isolated PBMCs, or DNA extracted from either sample type. The immunoSEQ Assay, a bias-controlled multiplex PCR, was used to amplify TCRbeta CDR3 regions from genomic DNA. For the original study's pipeline: Nucleated cell counts per sample were estimated from amplification of reference gene primers within the assay. Sequence reads were collapsed and filtered to measure the absolute abundance of every unique TCRbeta CDR3 rearrangement. For each sample, productive Simpson clonality was calculated as the square root of Simpson's diversity index across productive rearrangements. In its TCRdb copy, this immuneACCESS table keeps in-frame sequences only and misses some clones. Where compared with another copy, unresolved V genes explain less than half of these, and the others have no known cause. The V and J calls and the clone size are those of that table, but D and trimming were determined from the DNA. Present in this sample are fewer than 120,000 clones, 70% to 90% of which were seen just once. The ten biggest clones cover 4.8% of the sample.

Points on this clone: The antigen it binds to is not known. Base qualities are missing; no much larger clone stands one base away.

The V and J genes are TRBV5-1 and TRBJ2-1; no D segment can be confidently identified. Specimen: peripheral blood. This receptor was obtained from a human donor in a cohort sampled during active COVID-19. CDR3 protein: CASSLDIEQFF. The nucleotide sequence is TGCGCCAGCAGCTTGGACATTGAGCAGTTCTTC. The entire variable domain, with the stretches around the CDR3 drawn from the reference TRBV5-1 and TRBJ2-1 proteins, is KAGVTQTPRYLIKTRGQQVTLSCSPISGHRSVSWYQQTPGQGLQFLFEYFSETQRNKGNFPGRFSGRQFSNSRSEMNVSTLELGDSALYLCASSLDIEQFFGPGTRLTVL.